This T cell receptor (beta chain) emerged from a study of cytomegalovirus exposure and HLA in healthy donors. Across the study: Samples from HLA-typed donors yielded about 80 million unique TCRs in an early data release. Notes on the study in general: Most CMV-associated TCR beta chains appeared HLA-restricted in a later analysis.

Only a few counts were recorded for this clone. Antigen unknown. The PCR had 60 Vbeta and 13 Jbeta primers. The protocol was immunoSEQ multiplex PCR, while the TCRdb copy is restricted to in-frame clones and leaves out a portion. The table records around 150,000 clones, around two thirds of them present only once. The origin of this receptor is a middle-aged man in good health and CMV-seronegative. Sample: PBMCs.

As DNA, the CDR3 is TGTGCCAGCAAGAGAACCGGGACAGGGTCCACAGATACGCAGTATTTT. Translating gives CASKRTGTGSTDTQYF. The chain joins TRBV2 to TRBJ2-3; TRBD1 agrees at 9 bases. The CDR3 is 16 residues long. V lost 7 bases to trimming and J lost 2 bases; unmatched junction nucleotides: 10. Germline CDR1 SNHLY, CDR2 FYNNEI.